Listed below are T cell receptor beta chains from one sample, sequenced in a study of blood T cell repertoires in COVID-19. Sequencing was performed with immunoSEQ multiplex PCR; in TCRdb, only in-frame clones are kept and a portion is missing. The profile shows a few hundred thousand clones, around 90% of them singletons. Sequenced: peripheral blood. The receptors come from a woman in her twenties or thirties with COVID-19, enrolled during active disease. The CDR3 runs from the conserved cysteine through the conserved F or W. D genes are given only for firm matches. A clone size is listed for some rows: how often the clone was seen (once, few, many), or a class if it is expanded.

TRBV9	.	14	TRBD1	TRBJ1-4	TGTGCCAGCAGCGAGGGACAGCCGAATGAAAAACTGTTTTTT	CASSEGQPNEKLFF
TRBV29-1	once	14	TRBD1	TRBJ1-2	TGCAGCGTTGCCGGGACAGGGGGCGACTATGGCTACACCTTC	CSVAGTGGDYGYTF
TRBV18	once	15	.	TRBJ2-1	TGTGCCAGCTCACCTGCCGGGACAACCGCGAATGAGCAGTTCTTC	CASSPAGTTANEQFF
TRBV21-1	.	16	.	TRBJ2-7	TGTGCCAGCAGCAAGCAAACTAGCGACAGCTCCTACGAGCAGTACTTC	CASSKQTSDSSYEQYF
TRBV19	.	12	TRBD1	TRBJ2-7	TGTGCCAGTACCGGGACAGGGCCCGAGCAGTACTTC	CASTGTGPEQYF
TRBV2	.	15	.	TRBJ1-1	TGTGCCAGCAGCCTTTCCAGGGCGGGGGACACTGAAGCTTTCTTT	CASSLSRAGDTEAFF
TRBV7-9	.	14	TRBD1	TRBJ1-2	TGTGCCAGCAGCAAGAGACAGGGGGACTATGGCTACACCTTC	CASSKRQGDYGYTF
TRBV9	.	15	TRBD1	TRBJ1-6	TGTGCCAGCAGCGTAGGGACAGGGAGCAAATCACCCCTCCACTTT	CASSVGTGSKSPLHF
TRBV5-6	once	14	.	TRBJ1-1	TGTGCCAGCAGCAAGAACGGGGGGGCGGCTGAAGCTTTCTTT	CASSKNGGAAEAFF
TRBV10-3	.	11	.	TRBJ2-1	TGTGCCATCAGTGATATGAGTGAGCAGTTCTTC	CAISDMSEQFF
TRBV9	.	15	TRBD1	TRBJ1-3	TGTGCCAGCAGCGTAGAAGGGGGCCCTGGAAACACCATATATTTT	CASSVEGGPGNTIYF
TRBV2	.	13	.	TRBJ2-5	TGTGCCAGCACGAAAGCGGGCCGGGAGACCCAGTACTTC	CASTKAGRETQYF
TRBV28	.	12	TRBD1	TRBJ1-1	TGTGCCAGCAGGAACAGGGGGCGCAGGGCTTTCTTT	CASRNRGRRAFF
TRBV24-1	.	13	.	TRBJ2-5	TGTGCCACCAGTGCCCAGGGCTTTGAGACCCAGTACTTC	CATSAQGFETQYF
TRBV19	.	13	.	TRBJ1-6	TGTGCCACAAGCCCGGCCGGGAGGGTGGCCCTCCACTTT	CATSPAGRVALHF
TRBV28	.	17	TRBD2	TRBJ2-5	TGTGCCAGCAGTCTTCTCCCCACTAGCGGGGTCCAGGGGACCCAGTACTTC	CASSLLPTSGVQGTQYF
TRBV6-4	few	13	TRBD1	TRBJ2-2	TGTGCCAGCAGTACAGGGGGCACCGGGGAGCTGTTTTTT	CASSTGGTGELFF
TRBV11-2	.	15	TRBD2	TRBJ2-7	TGTGCCAGCAGCCCCTCTAGCGGGAGCGGCGACGAGCAGTACTTC	CASSPSSGSGDEQYF
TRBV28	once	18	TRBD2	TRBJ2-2	TGTGCCAGCAGTCAAGCGGGACTAGCGGGAGGAGACACCGGGGAGCTGTTTTTT	CASSQAGLAGGDTGELFF
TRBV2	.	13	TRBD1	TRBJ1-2	TGTGCCAGCAAAAGGAGACAGGGCGATGGCTACACCTTC	CASKRRQGDGYTF
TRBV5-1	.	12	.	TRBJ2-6	TGCGCCAGCACTGGCGGGGCCAACGTCCTGACTTTC	CASTGGANVLTF
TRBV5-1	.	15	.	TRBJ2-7	TGCGCCAGCAGCTTGGCGCAGGGAATCTCCTACGAGCAGTACTTC	CASSLAQGISYEQYF
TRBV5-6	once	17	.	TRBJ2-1	TGTGCCAGCAGCGCCCTTGAAGTCCGCGCCGCCTACAATGAGCAGTTCTTC	CASSALEVRAAYNEQFF
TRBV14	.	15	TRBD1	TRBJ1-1	TGTGCCAGCAGCCGAAGGACAGGGTTGAACACTGAAGCTTTCTTT	CASSRRTGLNTEAFF
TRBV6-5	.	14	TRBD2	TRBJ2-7	TGTGCCAGCAGCCCAAGCGGGAGGGCGGGGGAGCAGTACTTC	CASSPSGRAGEQYF
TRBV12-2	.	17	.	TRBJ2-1	TGTGCAAGTCGCTTAGCGGAGCAACTCGACGGGAACAATGAGCAGTTCTTC	CASRLAEQLDGNNEQFF
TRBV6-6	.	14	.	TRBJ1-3	TGTGCCAGCAGTTACTCTTCAAGTCAAGCGACCATATATTTT	CASSYSSSQATIYF
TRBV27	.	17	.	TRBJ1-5	TGTGCCAGCAGTTTATTTCCCGGGGGGGCGAGCAATCAGCCCCAGCATTTT	CASSLFPGGASNQPQHF
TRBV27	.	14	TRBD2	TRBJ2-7	TGTGCCAGCAGTTTCCGGGAGGGTTCATACGAGCAGTACTTC	CASSFREGSYEQYF
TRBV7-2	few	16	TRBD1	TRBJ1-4	TGTGCCAGCAGCTTGCTATCCGGGACAGGCTATGAAAAACTGTTTTTT	CASSLLSGTGYEKLFF
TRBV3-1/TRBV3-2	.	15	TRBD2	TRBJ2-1	TGTGCCAGCAGCCGCGCGGGACTAGAGGAGGATGAGCAGTTCTTC	CASSRAGLEEDEQFF
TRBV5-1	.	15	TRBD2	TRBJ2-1	TGCGCCAGCAGCCCCGGGACTAGCAGACTCAATGAGCAGTTCTTC	CASSPGTSRLNEQFF
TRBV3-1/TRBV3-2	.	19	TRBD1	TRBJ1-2	TGTGCCAGCAGCCAAGATATTCGCCGGACAGGGCGCGCCAACTATGGCTACACCTTC	CASSQDIRRTGRANYGYTF
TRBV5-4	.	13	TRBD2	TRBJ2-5	TGTGCCAGCGGAGCGGGAGTGGTAGAGACCCAGTACTTC	CASGAGVVETQYF
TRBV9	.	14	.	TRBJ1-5	TGTGCCAGCAGCGTCGGAGAGTTCAATCAGCCCCAGCATTTT	CASSVGEFNQPQHF
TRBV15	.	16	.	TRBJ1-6	TGTGCCACCAGCAGAGAGGGGTCAGGGAGGAATTCACCCCTCCACTTT	CATSREGSGRNSPLHF
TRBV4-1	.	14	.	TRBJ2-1	TGCGCCAGCAGCCCACGGACTGGGGGCCATGAGCAGTTCTTC	CASSPRTGGHEQFF
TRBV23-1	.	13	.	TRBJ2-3	TGCGCCAGCAGTCGTAGCGGCACAGATACGCAGTATTTT	CASSRSGTDTQYF
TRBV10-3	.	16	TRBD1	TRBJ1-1	TGTGCCATCAGCGACAGGGGCCGAAGACGGAACACTGAAGCTTTCTTT	CAISDRGRRRNTEAFF
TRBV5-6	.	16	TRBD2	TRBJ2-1	TGTGCCAGCAGCTTGACCCTAGCGGGGAAGAGACAAGAGCAGTTCTTC	CASSLTLAGKRQEQFF
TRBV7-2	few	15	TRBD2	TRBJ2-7	TGTGCCAGCAGCTTAGCCCCTAGCGGGAGGAACGAGCAGTACTTC	CASSLAPSGRNEQYF
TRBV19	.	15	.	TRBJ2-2	TGTGCCAGTAGTATGTACAGAATGAACACCGGGGAGCTGTTTTTT	CASSMYRMNTGELFF
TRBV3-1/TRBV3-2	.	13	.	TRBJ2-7	TGTGCCAGCAGTAAGGCACAGGGCTACGAGCAGTACTTC	CASSKAQGYEQYF
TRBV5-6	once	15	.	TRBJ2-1	TGTGCCAGCAGCCGGGGACTTGAAACAGAACATGAGCAGTTCTTC	CASSRGLETEHEQFF
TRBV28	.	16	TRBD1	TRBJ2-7	TGTGCCAGCAGTTTAGAAAACAGGGGGCTAACCTACGAGCAGTACTTC	CASSLENRGLTYEQYF
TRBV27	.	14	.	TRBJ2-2	TGTGCCAGCAGTTCGAGGCTTTACACCGGGGAGCTGTTTTTT	CASSSRLYTGELFF
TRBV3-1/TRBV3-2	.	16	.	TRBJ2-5	TGTGCCAGCAGCCGAGCCCTAGGGCTAGCGTTAGGGTCCCAGTACTTC	CASSRALGLALGSQYF
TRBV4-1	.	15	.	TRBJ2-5	TGCGCCAGCAGCCCTTCCAGATCACCGGGGGAGACCCAGTACTTC	CASSPSRSPGETQYF
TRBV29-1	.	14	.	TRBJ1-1	TGCAGCGTTGAAGACTGGGATGAGGGCACTGAAGCTTTCTTT	CSVEDWDEGTEAFF
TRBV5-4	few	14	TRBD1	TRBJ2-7	TGTGCCAGCAGCTTGGGGACAGGGCCCTACGAGCAGTACTTC	CASSLGTGPYEQYF
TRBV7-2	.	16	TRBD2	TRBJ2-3	TGTGCCAGCAGCCTAACTAGCGGGATTGGAGGGGATACGCAGTATTTT	CASSLTSGIGGDTQYF
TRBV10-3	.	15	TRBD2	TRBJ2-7	TGTGCCATCAGTGAGTCTCGGACTAGTACCTACGAGCAGTACTTC	CAISESRTSTYEQYF
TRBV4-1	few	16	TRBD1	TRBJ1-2	TGCGCCAGCAGACGTGACAGGGGGCAAACTAACTATGGCTACACCTTC	CASRRDRGQTNYGYTF
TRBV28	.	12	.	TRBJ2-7	TGTGCCAGCAGTTTAGGGGGAGGCGAGCAGTACTTC	CASSLGGGEQYF